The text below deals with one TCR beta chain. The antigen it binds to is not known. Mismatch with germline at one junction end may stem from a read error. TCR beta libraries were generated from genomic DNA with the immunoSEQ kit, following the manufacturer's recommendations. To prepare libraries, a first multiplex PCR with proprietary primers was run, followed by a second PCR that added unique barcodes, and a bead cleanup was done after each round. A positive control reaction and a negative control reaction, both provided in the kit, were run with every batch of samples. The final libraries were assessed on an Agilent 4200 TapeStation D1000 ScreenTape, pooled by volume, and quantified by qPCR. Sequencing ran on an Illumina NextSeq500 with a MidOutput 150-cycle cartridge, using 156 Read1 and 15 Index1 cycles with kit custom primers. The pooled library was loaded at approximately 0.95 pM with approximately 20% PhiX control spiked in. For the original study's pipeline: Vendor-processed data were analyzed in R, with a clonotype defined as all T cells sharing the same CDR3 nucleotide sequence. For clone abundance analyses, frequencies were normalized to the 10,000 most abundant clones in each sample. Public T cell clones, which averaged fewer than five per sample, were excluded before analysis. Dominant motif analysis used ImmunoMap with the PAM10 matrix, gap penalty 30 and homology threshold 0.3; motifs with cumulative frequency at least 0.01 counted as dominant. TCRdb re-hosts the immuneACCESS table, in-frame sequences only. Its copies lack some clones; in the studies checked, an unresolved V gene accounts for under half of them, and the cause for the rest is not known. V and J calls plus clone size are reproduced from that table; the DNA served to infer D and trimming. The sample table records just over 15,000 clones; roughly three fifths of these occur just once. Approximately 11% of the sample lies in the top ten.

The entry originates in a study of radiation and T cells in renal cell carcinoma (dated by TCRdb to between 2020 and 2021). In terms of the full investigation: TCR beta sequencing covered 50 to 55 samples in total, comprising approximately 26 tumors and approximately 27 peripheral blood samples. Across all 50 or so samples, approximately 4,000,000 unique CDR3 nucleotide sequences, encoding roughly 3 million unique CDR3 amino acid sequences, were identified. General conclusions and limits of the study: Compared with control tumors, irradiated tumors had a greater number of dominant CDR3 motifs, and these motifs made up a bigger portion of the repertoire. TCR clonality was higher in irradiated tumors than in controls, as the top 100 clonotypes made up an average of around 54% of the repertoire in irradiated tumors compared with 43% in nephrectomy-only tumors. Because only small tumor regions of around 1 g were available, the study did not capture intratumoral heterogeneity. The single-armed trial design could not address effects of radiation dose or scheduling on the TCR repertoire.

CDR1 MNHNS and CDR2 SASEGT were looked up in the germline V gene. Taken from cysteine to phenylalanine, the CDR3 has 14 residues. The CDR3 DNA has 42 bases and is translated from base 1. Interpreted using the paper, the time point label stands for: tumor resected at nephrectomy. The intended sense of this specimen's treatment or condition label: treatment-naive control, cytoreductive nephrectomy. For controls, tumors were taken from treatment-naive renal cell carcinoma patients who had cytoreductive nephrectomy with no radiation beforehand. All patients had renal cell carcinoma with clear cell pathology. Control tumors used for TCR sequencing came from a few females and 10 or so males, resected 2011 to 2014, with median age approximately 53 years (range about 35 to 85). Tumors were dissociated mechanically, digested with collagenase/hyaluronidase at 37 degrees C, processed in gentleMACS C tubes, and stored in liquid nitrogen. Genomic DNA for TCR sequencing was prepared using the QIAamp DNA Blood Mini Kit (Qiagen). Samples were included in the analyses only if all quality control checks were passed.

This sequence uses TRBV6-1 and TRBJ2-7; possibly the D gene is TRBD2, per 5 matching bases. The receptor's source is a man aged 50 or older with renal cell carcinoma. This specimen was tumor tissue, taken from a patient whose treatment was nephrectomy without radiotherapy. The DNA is TGTGCCAGCAGCCCCCACGGAGAGGATTCCCCAGACTATTTC. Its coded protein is CASSPHGEDSPDYF.